The 9 T cell receptor beta chains below come from one sample, sequenced in a study of blood T cells in healthy people across ages. Together with a sample-barcoded 5' primer, a J-beta primer mix was included in a second PCR lasting roughly 6 to 12 cycles. One entry per CDR3 protein, called by TCRdb with MiXCR from the 5' RACE reads. Of some 1.7 million distinct CDR3 sequences listed, 28% are singletons. The sample consisted of blood. The receptor source for this set is a woman in her 30s in good health.

In this sample, this clonotype turned up a few times. This rearrangement joins TRBV7-2 to TRBJ2-5; TRBD1 aligns across 10 bases. This CDR3 is built from 15 residues. V lost 5 bases, J lost 5 bases, and 8 bases stayed unmatched. Germline-derived CDR1 and CDR2 are SGHTA and FQGNSA. The CDR3 DNA follows: TGTGCCAGCAGCCAAAGGCCGGGACAGGGGGAGACCCAGTACTTC. This translates into CASSQRPGQGETQYF.

This chain uses TRBV15 with TRBJ2-5; TRBD1 matches 7 bases. CDR1 is LNHNV, CDR2 YYDKDF, per germline (reference sequence). Trimming took 1 base from V and 11 from J; bases not matched to a gene: 10. There are 14 residues in the CDR3. The CDR3 nucleotides read TGTGCCACCAGCAGAGGGGAGCTGCCGGGACAGCAGTACTTC. Its protein product is CATSRGELPGQQYF.

This clonotype showed up many times. CDR3 sequence: CASKSDGLYNEQFF. As DNA, the CDR3 is TGTGCCAGCAAGAGCGACGGCCTTTACAATGAGCAGTTCTTC. V is TRBV2 and J is TRBJ2-1; D not certain. Germline CDR1 SNHLY, CDR2 FYNNEI. V was cut by 7 bases and J by 4 bases, with 14 bases left in between. CDR3 size: 14 residues.

This chain joins TRBV6-2 or TRBV6-3 and TRBJ1-5; no clear D gene. The CDR3 is 12 residues long. The ends were cut back, 6 bases at V and 7 bases at J, with 10 bases in the middle. Germline V gene lookup returns CDR1 MNHEY and CDR2 SVGEGT. The CDR3: CASSTTAQPQHF. The CDR3 DNA reads as TGTGCCAGCAGCACCACAGCCCAGCCCCAGCATTTT.

Regarding this clonotype: A read error may be the cause here, since a much bigger clone is one base away. The rearrangement links TRBV5-4 to TRBJ1-2; TRBD1 aligns across 7 bases. This CDR3 has 14 residues. Germline assignment: CDR1 SGHNT and CDR2 YYREEE (reference sequence). Germline trimming cut 4 bases from V and 9 bases from J; bases unmatched to any gene: 12. For the CDR3, the DNA is TGTGCCAGCAGCGGCGGGACAGCAAGATATAGCTACACCTTC. Amino acids: CASSGGTARYSYTF.

The sample holds many counts of this clonotype. The chain joins TRBV29-1 to TRBJ2-3, with 7 bases lining up with TRBD2. The V segment lost 6 bases and the J segment 1 base; nucleotides outside the gene matches: 1. Germline V lookup: CDR1 SQVTM, CDR2 ANQGSEA. The CDR3 totals 12 residues. As DNA, the CDR3 is TGCAGCGTGAGCGGGGGCACAGATACGCAGTATTTT. Its protein is CSVSGGTDTQYF.

This clonotype was detected many times. V usage is TRBV6-5 and J usage is TRBJ2-5, with TRBD1 matching 7 bases. V trimming: 2 bases; J trimming: 3 bases; junction bases outside the gene matches: 0. The germline V gene has CDR1 MNHEY and CDR2 SVGAGI. This CDR3 is built from 13 residues. CDR3 loop: CASSYDREETQYF. CDR3 DNA sequence: TGTGCCAGCAGTTACGACAGGGAAGAGACCCAGTACTTC.

In its sample, this clonotype was seen a few times. The rearrangement joins TRBV5-1 to TRBJ2-7; 9 nucleotides align to TRBD1. Trimming at V came to 4 bases and at J to 7 bases, leaving 15 bases not matched to a gene. The CDR3 has 16 amino acids. Germline V CDR1 and CDR2: SGHRS, YFSETQ. The CDR3 DNA follows: TGCGCCAGCAGCCCACAGGGGGCCCTTACTCTGGAGGAGCAGTACTTC. Translated: CASSPQGALTLEEQYF.

The chain is built from TRBV7-2 and TRBJ1-3; D is possibly TRBD1 (5 bases). The CDR3 consists of 14 residues. Germline V gives CDR1 SGHTA, CDR2 FQGNSA. V dropped 3 bases and J dropped 7 bases, with 13 bases sitting between them. CDR3 sequence reads: CASSLSRDHNTIYF. The CDR3 nucleotides read TGTGCCAGCAGCTTGTCAAGGGACCACAACACCATATATTTT.